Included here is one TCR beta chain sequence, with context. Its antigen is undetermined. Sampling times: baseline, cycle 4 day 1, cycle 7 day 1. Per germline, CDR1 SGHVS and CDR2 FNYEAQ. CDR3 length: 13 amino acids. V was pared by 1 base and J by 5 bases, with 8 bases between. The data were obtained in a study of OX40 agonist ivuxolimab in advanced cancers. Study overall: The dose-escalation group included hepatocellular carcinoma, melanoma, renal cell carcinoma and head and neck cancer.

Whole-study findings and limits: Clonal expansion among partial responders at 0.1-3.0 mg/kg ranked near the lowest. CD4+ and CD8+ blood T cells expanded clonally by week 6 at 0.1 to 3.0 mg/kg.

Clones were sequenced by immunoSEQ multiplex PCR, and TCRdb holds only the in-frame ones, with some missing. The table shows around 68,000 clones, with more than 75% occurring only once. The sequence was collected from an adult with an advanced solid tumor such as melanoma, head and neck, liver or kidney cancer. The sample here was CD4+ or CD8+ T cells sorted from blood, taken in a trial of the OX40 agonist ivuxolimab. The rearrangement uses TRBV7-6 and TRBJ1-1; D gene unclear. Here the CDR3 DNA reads TGTGCCAGCAGCTTAGAGAAGGGAACTGAAGCTTTCTTT. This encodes CASSLEKGTEAFF.